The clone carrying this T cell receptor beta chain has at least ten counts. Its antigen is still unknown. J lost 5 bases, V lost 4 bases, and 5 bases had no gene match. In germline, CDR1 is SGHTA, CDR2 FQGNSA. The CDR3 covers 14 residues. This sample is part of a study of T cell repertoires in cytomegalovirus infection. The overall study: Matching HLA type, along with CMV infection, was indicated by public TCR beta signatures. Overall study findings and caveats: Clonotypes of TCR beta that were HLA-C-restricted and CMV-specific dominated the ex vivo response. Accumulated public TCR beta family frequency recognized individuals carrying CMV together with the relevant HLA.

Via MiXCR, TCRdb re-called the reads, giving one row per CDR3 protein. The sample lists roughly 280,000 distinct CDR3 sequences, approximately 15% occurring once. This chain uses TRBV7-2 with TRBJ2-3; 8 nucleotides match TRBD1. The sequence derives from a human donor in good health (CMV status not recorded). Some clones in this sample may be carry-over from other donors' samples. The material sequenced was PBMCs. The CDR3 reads CASSSRGLGDTQYF. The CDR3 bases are TGTGCCAGCAGCTCCAGGGGGCTCGGAGATACGCAGTATTTT.